These 7 T cell receptor beta chains were all obtained from the same sample, sequenced in a study of T cell responses to AZD1222 COVID-19 vaccine. Measured with immunoSEQ multiplex PCR; TCRdb has only the in-frame clones, and not every one. There are 70,000 to 85,000 clones in the sample; roughly 80% occur only once, and 1.3% lies in the top ten. The specimen was peripheral blood, collected 28 days after the second AZD1222 dose. Receptor source: an adult who received the AZD1222 COVID-19 vaccine.

The chain has TRBV28 and TRBJ1-5, with D possibly being TRBD1 (6 bases). This CDR3 comprises 14 residues. Trimming cost V 6 bases and J 4 bases, with 13 bases left between them. Germline V lookup: CDR1 MDHEN, CDR2 SYDVKM. The CDR3 loop reads CASSISTGNQPQHF. The CDR3 coding sequence is TGTGCCAGCAGCATCTCTACAGGGAATCAGCCCCAGCATTTT.

CDR3 coding DNA: TGTGCCAGCAGTTACCGGACAAACCAAGAAAAACTGTTTTTT. It encodes CASSYRTNQEKLFF. This chain connects TRBV6-2 or TRBV6-3 to TRBJ1-4; the D gene is possibly TRBD1 (5 bases). V shed 2 bases and J shed 8 bases, with 12 bases lying between them. Germline values: CDR1 MNHEY, CDR2 SVGEGT. The CDR3 contains 14 residues.

This chain links TRBV19 with TRBJ1-1; 9 bases fit TRBD1. The CDR3 spans 16 residues. With 7 bases clipped from V and 3 bases from J, the junction kept 12 bases outside the gene matches. CDR1 is LNHDA, CDR2 SQIVND, per germline (reference sequence). The CDR3 here is CASNGWAQGADTEAFF. CDR3 DNA: TGTGCCAGTAACGGGTGGGCACAGGGGGCAGACACTGAAGCTTTCTTT.

V is TRBV5-6 and J is TRBJ2-3; D might be TRBD1 (7 bases). Looked up from germline, CDR1 is SGHDT and CDR2 is YYEEEE. The CDR3 contains 14 residues. V dropped 0 bases and J dropped 7 bases, with 12 bases sitting between them. The CDR3 coding sequence is TGTGCCAGCAGCTTGGGACAGGGAGGTTATACGCAGTATTTT. Its protein product is CASSLGQGGYTQYF.

This chain connects TRBV9 to TRBJ1-5, with D possibly matching TRBD1 (6 bases). The CDR3 spans 16 residues. Deletions cut 3 bases from V and 4 bases from J, with 17 bases between. The germline V gene encodes CDR1 SGDLS and CDR2 YYNGEE. The CDR3: CASSERGGQNNQPQHF. DNA for the CDR3: TGTGCCAGCAGCGAAAGAGGGGGGCAGAATAATCAGCCCCAGCATTTT. Filled out from reference TRBV9 and TRBJ1-5, the complete variable domain reads DSGVTQTPKHLITATGQRVTLRCSPRSGDLSVYWYQQSLDQGLQFLIQYYNGEERAKGNILERFSAQQFPDLHSELNLSSLELGDSALYFCASSERGGQNNQPQHFGDGTRLSIL.

This chain joins TRBV18 and TRBJ2-3; D call uncertain. Per the germline V gene, CDR1 is KGHSH and CDR2 is LQKENI. This CDR3 is built from 13 residues. Trimming took off 3 bases at V and 6 bases at J, with 10 bases between the two ends. The CDR3 sequence: CASSPSVVDTQYF. In DNA, the CDR3 is TGTGCCAGCTCACCCAGCGTCGTGGATACGCAGTATTTT.

This rearrangement joins TRBV5-8 to TRBJ2-3; 9 bases agree with TRBD2. Germline V gene data show CDR1 as SGHTS and CDR2 as YDEGEE. After removal of 5 bases from V and 2 bases from J, the junction contained 18 bases not matched to a gene. This CDR3 contains 19 residues. For the CDR3, the DNA is TGTGCCAGCAGACCCGGGACTAGCCTTACACAATTCATCACAGATACGCAGTATTTT. Protein sequence: CASRPGTSLTQFITDTQYF.